Ten or more counts support the clone carrying this T cell receptor (beta chain). The library protocol tagged each TCR cDNA with a unique molecular identifier. TCRdb reanalysed the 5' RACE reads using MiXCR and keeps one entry per CDR3 protein. This table holds some 6,900 distinct CDR3 sequences, roughly 3.8% found once. These data are taken from a study of spatial heterogeneity in lung cancer. Study as a whole: Among detected sequences, beta-chain ones consistently exceeded alpha-chain ones in number. As counted in raw reads, each unique TCR and UMI combination appeared more than ten times on average.

Regarding time point: sample taken at primary tumor resection. Extraction of whole RNA from tumor, nontumor lung or frozen PBMC preceded unsorted sequencing. Germline V gives CDR1 LGHNA, CDR2 YSLEER. V was trimmed by 4 bases and J by 0 bases, leaving 9 bases between them. CDR3 size: 14 residues. The TCR sequence derives from a female donor with early-stage non-small cell lung cancer. The sample here was normal lung tissue next to the tumor, taken at surgery. J is TRBJ1-2 and V is TRBV4-3; D call uncertain. The CDR3 DNA reads as TGCGCCAGCAGCCCCATAACCTCTAACTATGGCTACACCTTC. It translates to CASSPITSNYGYTF.